The clone carrying this TCR beta chain was recorded many times. The antigen remains unidentified. The CDR3 is cut off 3 residues early in the read; its end comes from the germline J gene. This entry belongs to a study of T cell clonality in common variable immunodeficiency. Overall study findings and caveats: TCRbeta clonality was increased in CVID versus healthy controls. T cell subpopulation sequencing would be needed to explain CVID clonality. Compared with controls, CVID subjects had fewer shared TCRbeta clones.

CDR1 is SGHRS and CDR2 is YFSETQ in the germline V gene. This CDR3 region has 15 residues. The V segment lost 4 bases and the J segment 2 bases; nucleotides outside the gene matches: 8. Generated by immunoSEQ multiplex PCR, the TCRdb table keeps only in-frame clones and is missing some. The sample holds approximately 44,000 clones, and no clone turns up only once. Sequencing was performed on peripheral blood mononuclear cells. The genes are TRBV5-1 and TRBJ2-7, with 8 positions matching TRBD1. The receptor's source is a person between 18 and 75 years old in good health. This chain's CDR3 is CASSITHRGTYEQYF. Partial CDR3 DNA: TGCGCCAGCAGCATTACTCACAGGGGGACCTACGAG.